This TCR beta chain was observed in a study of CD8+CD57+ T cells in acquired aplastic anemia (dated 2018 in TCRdb). Background for the entire study: DNA extracted from sorted CD4+ and CD8+ cells had a mean of roughly 3 ug, with a range of about 0.19 to 30 ug. CD8+CD57+ expansion was defined as a frequency above the mean frequency observed in healthy subjects. Results the study describes overall, beyond this receptor: CD8+ Simpson's diversity did not differ significantly between patients and healthy controls (P=0.060). Although 25 to 30 CD8+ CDR3 sequences were shared by patients and controls, these sequences appeared highly expressed in patients and within the immunodominant clones of patients.

Genomic DNA was used as template for profiling of TCR beta VDJ combinations and CDR3 sequences. An Illumina HiSeq 2000 was the platform used for TCR repertoire sequencing. Under the source paper's analysis protocol: TRBV/TRBJ rearrangement plots, CDR3 size and DJ length profiles, and Simpson's diversity index were used to evaluate the repertoires. The most abundant DNA sequence in the deep sequencing data was defined as the immunodominant clone. CDR3 amino acid sequences were checked for sharing between subjects and were compared against published repertoires and the VDJdb database. Starting from the raw public reads, TCRdb applied fastp trimming at Q25, assembled clones with MiXCR and retained in-frame beta chains. Records with the same CDR3 protein are collapsed into one entry carrying the most frequent genes and DNA. These V and J calls are TCRdb output, not the study's own analysis. A total of about 270,000 distinct CDR3 sequences appear in this sample, around 82% of them only once. The ten largest clones add up to about two fifths of the sample.

The CDR3 length equals 12 residues, ends included. Via the germline V gene, CDR1 is SGHVS and CDR2 FQNEAQ. Patients chosen for sequencing had shown expansion of CD8+CD57+ cells by flow cytometry. Severe acquired aplastic anemia was diagnosed in all patients according to International Study of Aplastic Anemia and Agranulocytosis and Camitta criteria. Patients had received no therapy at the time of blood sampling. In this study, sorted CD4+ and CD8+ T cells from the blood of healthy subjects and of severe aplastic anemia patients had their TCR repertoires deep-sequenced. In the USA, patient enrollment took place under clinicaltrials.gov protocols 00001620, 01623167, 00001397, 00071045, 00081523 and 00961064. Ficoll-Paque density gradient centrifugation was used to isolate peripheral blood mononuclear cells. Before DNA extraction, CD4+ and CD8+ T cells were sorted by FACS or by magnetic beads. A single count supports this clonotype. What antigen it recognizes has not been identified. Since the CDR3 does not end with the conserved phenylalanine or tryptophan, this likely comes from a read error. The DNA is left out, because the CDR3 cannot be placed on it with certainty; the CDR3 is given as TCRdb lists it.

The receptor was derived from a human donor with aplastic anemia. The chain is assembled from TRBV7-8 and TRBJ2-2; TRBD1 is the table's D call, not checked against the DNA. The sequenced material came from sorted CD4+, CD8+, or CD8+CD57+ T cells (not recorded which) from PBMCs. The CDR3 region reads CASSLVPGPHTQ.